This entry concerns a single T cell receptor beta chain. What it binds is unknown. The data stem from a study of long-term antiretroviral therapy in people with HIV. Overall study results and limits: Neither ART adherence, viral resistance nor therapy changes were documented.

A v3.0 immunoSEQ assay was performed at survey level. The table came from immunoSEQ multiplex PCR; TCRdb's copy has only in-frame clones and leaves some out. This sample has fewer than 40,000 clones, with more than 80% found just once. DNA was extracted from approximately 1-10 million thawed cryopreserved PBMC. Per the germline V gene, CDR1 is SGDLS and CDR2 is YYNGEE. This CDR3 contains 14 residues. Trimming shortened V by 2 bases and J by 4 bases, and 10 bases separated the two germline ends. The chain joins TRBV9 to TRBJ2-1; D perhaps matches TRBD2 (5 bases). This sequence originates from a man aged 25 to 40 with HIV. This specimen consisted of unsorted PBMCs, obtained 3.4 years after starting antiretroviral therapy. In DNA, the CDR3 is TGTGCCAGCAGCGTTGAGGGTCAGTACAATGAGCAGTTCTTC. Its protein product is CASSVEGQYNEQFF. The variable domain in full, with the rest retrieved from reference TRBV9 and TRBJ2-1, is DSGVTQTPKHLITATGQRVTLRCSPRSGDLSVYWYQQSLDQGLQFLIQYYNGEERAKGNILERFSAQQFPDLHSELNLSSLELGDSALYFCASSVEGQYNEQFFGPGTRLTVL.